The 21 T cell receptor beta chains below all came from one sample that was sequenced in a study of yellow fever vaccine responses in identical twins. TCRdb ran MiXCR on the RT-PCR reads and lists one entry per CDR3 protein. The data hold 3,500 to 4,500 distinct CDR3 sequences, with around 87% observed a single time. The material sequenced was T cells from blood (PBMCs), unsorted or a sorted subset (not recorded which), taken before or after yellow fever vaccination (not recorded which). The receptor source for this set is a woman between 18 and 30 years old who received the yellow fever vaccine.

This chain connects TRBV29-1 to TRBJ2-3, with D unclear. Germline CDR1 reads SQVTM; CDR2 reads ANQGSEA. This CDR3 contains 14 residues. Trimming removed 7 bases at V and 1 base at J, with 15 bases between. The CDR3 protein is CSAITRRGTDTQYF. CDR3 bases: TGCAGCGCAATAACCCGGCGCGGCACAGATACGCAGTATTTT.

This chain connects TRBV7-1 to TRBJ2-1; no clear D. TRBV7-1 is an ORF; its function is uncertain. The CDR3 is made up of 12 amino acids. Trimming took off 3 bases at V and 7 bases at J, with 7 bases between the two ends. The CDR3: CASSSPWNEQFF. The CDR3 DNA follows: TGTGCCAGCAGCTCGCCTTGGAATGAGCAGTTCTTC.

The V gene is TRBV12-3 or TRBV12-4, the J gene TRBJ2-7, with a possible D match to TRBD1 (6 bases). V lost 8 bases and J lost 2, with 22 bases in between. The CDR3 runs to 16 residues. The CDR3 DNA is TGTGCCAGCTCGCCGGGACAATTTCGCGGAGCCTACGAGCAGTACTTC. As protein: CASSPGQFRGAYEQYF.

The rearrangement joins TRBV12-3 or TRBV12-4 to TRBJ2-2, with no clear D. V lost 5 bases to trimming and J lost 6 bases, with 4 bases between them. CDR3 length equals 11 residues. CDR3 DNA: TGTGCCAGCAGTATCTCCGGGGAGCTGTTTTTT. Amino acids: CASSISGELFF.

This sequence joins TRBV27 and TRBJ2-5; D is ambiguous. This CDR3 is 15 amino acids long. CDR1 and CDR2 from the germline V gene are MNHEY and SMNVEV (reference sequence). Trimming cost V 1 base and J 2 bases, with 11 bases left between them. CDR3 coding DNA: TGTGCCAGCAGTTTATTCTTAGGCGGACAAGAGACCCAGTACTTC. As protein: CASSLFLGGQETQYF.

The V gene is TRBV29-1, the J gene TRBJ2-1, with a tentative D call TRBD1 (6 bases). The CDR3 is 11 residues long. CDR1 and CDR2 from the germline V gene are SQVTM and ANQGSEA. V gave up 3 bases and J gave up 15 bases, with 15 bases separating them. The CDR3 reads CSVDGQLGRFF. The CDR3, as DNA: TGCAGCGTTGATGGACAGTTGGGAAGGTTCTTC.

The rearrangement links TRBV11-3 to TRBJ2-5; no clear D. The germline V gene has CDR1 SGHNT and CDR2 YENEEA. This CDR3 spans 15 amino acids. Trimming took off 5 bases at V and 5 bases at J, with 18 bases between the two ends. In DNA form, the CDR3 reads TGTGCCAGCAGCCCGCCCCAAGTCGGAAGGGAGACCCAGTACTTC. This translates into CASSPPQVGRETQYF.

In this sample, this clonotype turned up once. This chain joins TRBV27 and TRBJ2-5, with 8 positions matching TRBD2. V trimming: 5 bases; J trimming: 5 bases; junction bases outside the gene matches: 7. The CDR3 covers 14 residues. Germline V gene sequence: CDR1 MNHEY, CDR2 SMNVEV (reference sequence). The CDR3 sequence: CASSQTSVRETQYF. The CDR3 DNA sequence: TGTGCCAGCAGTCAGACTAGCGTGCGGGAGACCCAGTACTTC.

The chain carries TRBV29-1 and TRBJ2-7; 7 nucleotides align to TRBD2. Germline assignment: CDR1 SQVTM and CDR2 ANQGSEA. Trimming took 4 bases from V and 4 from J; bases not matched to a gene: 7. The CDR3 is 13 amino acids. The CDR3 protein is CSVGSGWEYEQYF. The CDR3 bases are TGCAGCGTTGGTAGCGGGTGGGAGTACGAGCAGTACTTC.

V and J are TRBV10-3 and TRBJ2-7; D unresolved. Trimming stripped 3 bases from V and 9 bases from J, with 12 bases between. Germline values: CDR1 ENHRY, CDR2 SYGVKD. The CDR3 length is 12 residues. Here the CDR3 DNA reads TGTGCCATCAGTGAAGGGAACAGTATGCAGTACTTC. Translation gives CAISEGNSMQYF.

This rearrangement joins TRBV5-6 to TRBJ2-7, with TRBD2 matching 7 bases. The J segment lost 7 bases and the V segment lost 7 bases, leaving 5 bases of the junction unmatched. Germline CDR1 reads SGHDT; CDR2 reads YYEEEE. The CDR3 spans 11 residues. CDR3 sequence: CASRRGREQYF. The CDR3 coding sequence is TGTGCCAGCCGGCGGGGGAGGGAGCAGTACTTC.

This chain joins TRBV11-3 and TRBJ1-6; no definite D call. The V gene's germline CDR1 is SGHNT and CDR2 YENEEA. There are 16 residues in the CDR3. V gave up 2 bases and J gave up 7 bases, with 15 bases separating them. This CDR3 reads CASSLPREALNSPLHF. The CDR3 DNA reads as TGTGCCAGCAGCTTACCGAGGGAAGCACTCAATTCACCCCTCCACTTT.

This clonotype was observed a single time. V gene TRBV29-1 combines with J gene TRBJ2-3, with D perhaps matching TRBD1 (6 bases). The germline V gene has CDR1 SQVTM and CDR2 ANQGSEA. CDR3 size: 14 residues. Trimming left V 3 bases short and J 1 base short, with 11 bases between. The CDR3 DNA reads TGCAGCGTTGAGAGGGCAGGGGGCACAGATACGCAGTATTTT. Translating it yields CSVERAGGTDTQYF.

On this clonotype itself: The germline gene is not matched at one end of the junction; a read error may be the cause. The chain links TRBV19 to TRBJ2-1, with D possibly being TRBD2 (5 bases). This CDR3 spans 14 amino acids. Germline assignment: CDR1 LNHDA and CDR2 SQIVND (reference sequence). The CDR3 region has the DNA TGTGCCAGTAGTTCGGGGATCGAAAATAATGAGCAGTTTTTC. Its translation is CASSSGIENNEQFF. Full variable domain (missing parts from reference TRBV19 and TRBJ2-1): DGGITQSPKYLFRKEGQNVTLSCEQNLNHDAMYWYRQDPGQGLRLIYYSQIVNDFQKGDIAEGYSVSREKKESFPLTVTSAQKNPTAFYLCASSSGIENNEQFFGPGTRLTVL.

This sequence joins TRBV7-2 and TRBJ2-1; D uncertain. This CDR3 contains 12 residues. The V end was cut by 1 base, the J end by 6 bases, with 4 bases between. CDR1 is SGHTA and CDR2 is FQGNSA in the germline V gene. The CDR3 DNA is TGTGCCAGCAGCTTAGAGCGCAATGAGCAGTTCTTC. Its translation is CASSLERNEQFF.

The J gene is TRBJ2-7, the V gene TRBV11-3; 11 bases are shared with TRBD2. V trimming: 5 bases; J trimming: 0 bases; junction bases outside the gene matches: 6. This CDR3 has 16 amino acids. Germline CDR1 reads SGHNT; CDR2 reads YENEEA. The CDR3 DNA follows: TGTGCCAGCAGCCCTGGACTAGCGGGCCTCTCCTACGAGCAGTACTTC. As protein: CASSPGLAGLSYEQYF. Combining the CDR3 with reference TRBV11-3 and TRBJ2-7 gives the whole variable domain EAGVVQSPRYKIIEKKQPVAFWCNPISGHNTLYWYLQNLGQGPELLIRYENEEAVDDSQLPKDRFSAERLKGVDSTLKIQPAELGDSAVYLCASSPGLAGLSYEQYFGPGTRLTVT.

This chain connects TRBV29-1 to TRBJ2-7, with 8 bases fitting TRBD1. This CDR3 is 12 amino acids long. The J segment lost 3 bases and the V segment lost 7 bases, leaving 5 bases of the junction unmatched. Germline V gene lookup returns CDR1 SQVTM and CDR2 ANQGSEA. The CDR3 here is CSGKTGDYEQYF. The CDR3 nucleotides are TGCAGCGGTAAGACAGGGGACTACGAGCAGTACTTC.

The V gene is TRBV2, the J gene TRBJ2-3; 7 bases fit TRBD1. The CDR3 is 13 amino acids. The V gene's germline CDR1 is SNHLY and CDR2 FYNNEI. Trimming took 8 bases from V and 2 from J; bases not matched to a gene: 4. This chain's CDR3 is CASGRGPTDTQYF. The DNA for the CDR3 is TGTGCCAGCGGAAGGGGGCCCACAGATACGCAGTATTTT.

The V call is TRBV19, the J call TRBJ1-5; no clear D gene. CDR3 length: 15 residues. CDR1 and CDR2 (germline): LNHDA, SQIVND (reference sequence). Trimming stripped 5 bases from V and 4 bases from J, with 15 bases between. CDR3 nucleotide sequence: TGTGCCAGTAGTTTCGAGGCGGTGGGGAATCAGCCCCAGCATTTT. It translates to CASSFEAVGNQPQHF.

CDR3 sequence (DNA): TGCAGCGTTGAAAGGGAGACCCAGTACTTC. Its protein product is CSVERETQYF. This chain joins TRBV29-1 and TRBJ2-5; no clear D. Germline CDR1 SQVTM, CDR2 ANQGSEA. The CDR3 consists of 10 residues. Trimming pared 2 bases from V and 5 bases from J, leaving 3 bases between.

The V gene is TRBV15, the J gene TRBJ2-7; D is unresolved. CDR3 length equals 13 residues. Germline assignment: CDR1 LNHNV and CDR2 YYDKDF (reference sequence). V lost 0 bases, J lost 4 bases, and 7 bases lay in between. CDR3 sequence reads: CATSRDIGYEQYF. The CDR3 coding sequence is TGTGCCACCAGCAGAGATATAGGGTACGAGCAGTACTTC.